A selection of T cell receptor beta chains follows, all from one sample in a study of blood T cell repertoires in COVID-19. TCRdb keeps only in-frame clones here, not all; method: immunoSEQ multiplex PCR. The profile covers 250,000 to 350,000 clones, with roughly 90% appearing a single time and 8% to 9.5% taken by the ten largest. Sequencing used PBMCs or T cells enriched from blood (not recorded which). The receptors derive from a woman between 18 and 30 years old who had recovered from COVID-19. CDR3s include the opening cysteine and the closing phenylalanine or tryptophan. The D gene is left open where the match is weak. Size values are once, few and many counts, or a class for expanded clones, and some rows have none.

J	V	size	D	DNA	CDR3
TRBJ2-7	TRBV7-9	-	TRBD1	TGTGCCAGCAGCCCAAGGACAGGGACCTACGAGCAGTACTTC	CASSPRTGTYEQYF
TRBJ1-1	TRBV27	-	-	TGTGCCAGCAGTTCCCGTGCAGGGGTAATGGTCACTGAAGCTTTCTTT	CASSSRAGVMVTEAFF
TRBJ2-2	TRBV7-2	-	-	TGTGCCAGCAGCTCGGGTGTTGGAGGGGAGCTGTTTTTT	CASSSGVGGELFF
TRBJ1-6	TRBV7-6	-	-	TGTGCCAGCAGCTTAGACCCCAGGGGTGATTCACCCCTCCACTTT	CASSLDPRGDSPLHF
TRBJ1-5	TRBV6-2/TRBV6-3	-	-	TGTGCCAGCAGTAACAGGAATCAGCCCCAGCATTTT	CASSNRNQPQHF
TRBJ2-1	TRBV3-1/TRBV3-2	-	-	TGTGCCAGCAGGCATTCATACGGAGGGCAGCGAAATGAGCAGTTCTTC	CASRHSYGGQRNEQFF
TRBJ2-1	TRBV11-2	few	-	TGTGCCAGCAGCTTCTCTGGCCCTAGCTCCTACAATGAGCAGTTCTTC	CASSFSGPSSYNEQFF
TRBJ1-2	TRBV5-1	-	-	TGCGCCAGCAGCCCAGGCACAGGCGGCTATGGCTACACCTTC	CASSPGTGGYGYTF
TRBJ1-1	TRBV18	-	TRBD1	TGTGCCAGCTCAGCGGGACAGCTGAACACTGAAGCTTTCTTT	CASSAGQLNTEAFF
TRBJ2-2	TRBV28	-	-	TGTGCCAGCAGTTTGTCGCCCAGCGGACTCACCGGGGAGCTGTTTTTT	CASSLSPSGLTGELFF
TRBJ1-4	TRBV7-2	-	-	TGTGCCAGCAGCCGGAGCTCAAATAATGAAAAACTGTTTTTT	CASSRSSNNEKLFF
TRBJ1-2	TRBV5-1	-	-	TGCGCCAGCAGCGTCGGACGGGATTATAACTATGGCTACACCTTC	CASSVGRDYNYGYTF
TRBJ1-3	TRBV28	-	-	TGTGCCAGCAGTATAGGGCCCCAGGGGTACACCATATATTTT	CASSIGPQGYTIYF
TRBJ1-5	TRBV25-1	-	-	TGTGCCAGCAGTTGGTCGGGGGTCAATCAGCCCCAGCATTTT	CASSWSGVNQPQHF
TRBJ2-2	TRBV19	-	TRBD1	TGTGCCAGTAGTGGCCCGAGGACAGGGGGCCTCGGGGAGCTGTTTTTT	CASSGPRTGGLGELFF
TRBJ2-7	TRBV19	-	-	TGTGCCAGTAGTATAGTGGCGGGGAGCGAGCAGTACTTC	CASSIVAGSEQYF
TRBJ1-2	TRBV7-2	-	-	TGTGCCAGCAGCTGGGGGGTTGAGGGGTTCAGCACCTTC	CASSWGVEGFSTF
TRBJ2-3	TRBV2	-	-	TGTGCCAGCAGTGACCCTCGGGGAACAGATACGCAGTATTTT	CASSDPRGTDTQYF